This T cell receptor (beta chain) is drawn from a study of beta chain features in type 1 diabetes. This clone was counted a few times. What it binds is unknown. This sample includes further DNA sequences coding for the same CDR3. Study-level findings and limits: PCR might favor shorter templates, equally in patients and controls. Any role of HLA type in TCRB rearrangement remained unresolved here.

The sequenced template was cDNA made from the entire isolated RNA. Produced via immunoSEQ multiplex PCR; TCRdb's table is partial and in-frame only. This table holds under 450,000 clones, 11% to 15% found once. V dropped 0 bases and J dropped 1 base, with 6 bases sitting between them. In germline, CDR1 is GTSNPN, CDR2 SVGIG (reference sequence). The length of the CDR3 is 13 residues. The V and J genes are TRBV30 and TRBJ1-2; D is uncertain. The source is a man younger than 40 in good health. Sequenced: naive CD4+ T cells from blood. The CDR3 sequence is CAWSVGLNYGYTF. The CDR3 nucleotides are TGTGCCTGGAGTGTCGGCCTTAACTATGGCTACACCTTC. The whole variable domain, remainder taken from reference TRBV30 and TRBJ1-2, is SQTIHQWPATLVQPVGSPLSLECTVEGTSNPNLYWYRQAAGRGLQLLFYSVGIGQISSEVPQNLSASRPQDRQFILSSKKLLLSDSGFYLCAWSVGLNYGYTFGSGTRLTVV.